This T cell receptor beta chain was found in a study of shared clonotypes between healthy human individuals (dated by TCRdb to the early 2020s). With regard to the full study: Three men and a couple of women, aged 18 to 49 years, made up the cohort. To estimate repertoire size and how much clonotypes are shared between individuals, the study performed deep sequencing of blood TCR repertoires from roughly five healthy adults. Libraries were prepared and TCR repertoires were sequenced by different laboratories using diverse techniques, in order to increase sequencing depth and limit assay-specific biases. Between about 0.94 and 8.9 billion PBMCs per donor were obtained by leukapheresis. Summary of the overall study and its limitations: Sampling was limited to blood, and TCR repertoires in tissue likely differ from TCR repertoires in blood. Pairwise subsampling led to the expectation that sequencing depth would affect the degree of clonotype sharing among donors. Because the study included a small number of donors, the genetic and exposure-history diversity represented was limited.

The donors were healthy, HIV-negative adults with no recently reported acute infections or vaccinations. Only Caucasian adults living in Nashville, Tennessee, USA were represented among the donors. In the unsorted samples, 70 million to 95 million PBMCs were counted, and genomic DNA was extracted using the QIAamp DNA Blood Mini kit. Blood was obtained by leukapheresis, after which PBMCs were separated by Ficoll-Histopaque density gradient centrifugation and cryopreserved in liquid nitrogen vapor phase. TCR CDR3 regions were amplified from genomic DNA by multiplex PCR using the deep immunoSEQ assay. Genomic DNA extracted from each cell subset was distributed evenly over all wells of several immunoSEQ 96-well plates, and each plate served as one replicate. For unsorted PBMC, around 300 ng of genomic DNA, equivalent to approximately 30,000 T cell genomes, went into each replicate PCR. Ten immunoSEQ deep assay plates were used to sequence the unsorted PBMC genomic DNA. Purified libraries were measured with a Qubit 3.0 fluorometer, size-checked on a Bioanalyzer 2100, and measured again with the KAPA Library Quantification kit. Each immunoSEQ 96-well plate was sequenced on its own single-read 150-cycle Illumina NextSeq 550 flow cell. Turning to the authors' computational methods: The immunoSEQ output contained only junctional sequences without quality scores, so filtering could not match that applied to full-length reads. Sequences were annotated with PyIR, a Python wrapper for IgBLAST v1.9, and V/J genes and CDR3 were assigned using IMGT germline references. Reads with weak V/J assignments (E-value above 1e-6), missing CDR3, stop codons, out-of-frame junctions, or ambiguous translated residues were removed. V3J clonotypes were defined as sequences sharing the same inferred V gene, J gene, and CDR3 amino acid sequence. Percentage overlap between repertoires was computed as shared unique clonotypes divided by the size of the smaller repertoire. RTK rarefaction, the Chao1 estimator, and Recon v2.1 estimates of unobserved clonotypes were used to assess repertoire richness. The table comes from immuneACCESS by way of TCRdb, which keeps in-frame sequences with V and J called. Part of the clones is missing from these tables; in studies checked, under half for an unresolved V gene and the rest for unknown reasons. The DNA was the basis for D and trimming; V, J and clone size are from that table. This sample is represented by fewer than 600,000 clones; roughly three quarters of them were singletons. The top ten clones comprise roughly an eighth of the sample.

The junction carries 11 bases between V and J, which are trimmed by 4 bases and 0 bases respectively. Its CDR3 holds 15 amino acids, cysteine through phenylalanine. Only the CDR3 region is kept as DNA, spanning 45 bases read in frame from base 1. The germline V gene supplies CDR1 SGDLS and CDR2 YYNGEE. This clone appeared a few times. There is no known antigen for this receptor. No per-base quality is available; no much larger clone lies one base away. This chain joins TRBV9 to TRBJ1-3; no D gene is confidently identified. Sequenced input: PBMCs. The clonotype was recovered from a woman in her thirties or forties in good health. Some clones in this sample may be carry-over from other donors' samples. The CDR3 amino acid sequence is: CASSLGRISGNTIYF. The DNA sequence is as follows: TGTGCCAGCAGCTTGGGGAGGATCTCTGGAAACACCATATATTTT. The variable domain in full, with residues beyond the CDR3 obtained from the reference TRBV9 and TRBJ1-3 genes, is DSGVTQTPKHLITATGQRVTLRCSPRSGDLSVYWYQQSLDQGLQFLIQYYNGEERAKGNILERFSAQQFPDLHSELNLSSLELGDSALYFCASSLGRISGNTIYFGEGSWLTVV.